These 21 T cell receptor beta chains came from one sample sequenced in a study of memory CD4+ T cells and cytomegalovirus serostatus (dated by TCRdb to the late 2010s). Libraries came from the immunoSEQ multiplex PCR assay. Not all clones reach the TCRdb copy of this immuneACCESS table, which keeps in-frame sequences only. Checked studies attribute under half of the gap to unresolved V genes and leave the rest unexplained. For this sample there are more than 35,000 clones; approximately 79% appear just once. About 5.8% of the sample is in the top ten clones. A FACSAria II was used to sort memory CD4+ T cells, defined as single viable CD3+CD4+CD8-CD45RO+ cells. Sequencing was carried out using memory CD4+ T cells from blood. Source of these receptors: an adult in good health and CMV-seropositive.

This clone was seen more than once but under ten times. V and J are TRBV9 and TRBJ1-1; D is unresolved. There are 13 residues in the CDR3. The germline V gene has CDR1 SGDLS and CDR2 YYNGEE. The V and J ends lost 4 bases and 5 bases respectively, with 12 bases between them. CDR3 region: CASSPEARTEAFF. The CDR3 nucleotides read TGTGCCAGCAGCCCAGAGGCGAGGACTGAAGCTTTCTTT.

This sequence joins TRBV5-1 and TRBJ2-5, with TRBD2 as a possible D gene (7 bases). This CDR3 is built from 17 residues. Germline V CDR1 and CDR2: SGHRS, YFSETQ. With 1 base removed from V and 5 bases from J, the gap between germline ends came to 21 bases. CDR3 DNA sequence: TGCGCCAGCAGCTTGATGGCCAGTCGCGGGGGCAGGGAGACCCAGTACTTC. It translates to CASSLMASRGGRETQYF.

CDR3 residues: CASSEGGTKNIQYF. The CDR3 DNA sequence: TGTGCCAGCAGCGAGGGGGGGACCAAAAACATTCAGTACTTC. The rearrangement joins TRBV11-3 to TRBJ2-4, with D maybe TRBD2 (7 bases). Germline V lookup: CDR1 SGHNT, CDR2 YENEEA. V dropped 5 bases and J dropped 2 bases, with 10 bases sitting between them. The CDR3 runs 14 residues.

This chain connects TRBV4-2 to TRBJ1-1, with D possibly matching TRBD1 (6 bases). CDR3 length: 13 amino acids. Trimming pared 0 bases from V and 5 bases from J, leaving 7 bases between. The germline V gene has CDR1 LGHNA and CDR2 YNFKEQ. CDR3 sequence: CASSQETGTEAFF. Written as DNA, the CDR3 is TGTGCCAGCAGCCAAGAAACAGGGACTGAAGCTTTCTTT.

CDR3 region: CASRPVRDRDNSPLHF. CDR3 DNA sequence: TGTGCCAGCAGGCCGGTCCGGGACAGGGATAATTCACCCCTCCACTTT. V and J are TRBV5-6 and TRBJ1-6; 9 bases are a match to TRBD1. Germline CDR1 is SGHDT and CDR2 is YYEEEE. With V trimmed by 5 bases and J by 5 bases, 8 bases remained unmatched. This CDR3 spans 16 amino acids.

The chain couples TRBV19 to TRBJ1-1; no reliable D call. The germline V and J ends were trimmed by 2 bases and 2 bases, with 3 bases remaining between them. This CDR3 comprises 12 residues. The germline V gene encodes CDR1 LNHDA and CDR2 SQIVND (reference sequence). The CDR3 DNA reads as TGTGCCAGTAGTATATTTAACACTGAAGCTTTCTTT. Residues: CASSIFNTEAFF.

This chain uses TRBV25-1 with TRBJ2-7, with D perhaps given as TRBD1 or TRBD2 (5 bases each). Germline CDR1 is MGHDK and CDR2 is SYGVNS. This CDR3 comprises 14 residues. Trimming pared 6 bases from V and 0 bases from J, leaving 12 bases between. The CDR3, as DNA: TGTGCCAGCAGGTCTCAGGGAGCCTCCTACGAGCAGTACTTC. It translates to CASRSQGASYEQYF.

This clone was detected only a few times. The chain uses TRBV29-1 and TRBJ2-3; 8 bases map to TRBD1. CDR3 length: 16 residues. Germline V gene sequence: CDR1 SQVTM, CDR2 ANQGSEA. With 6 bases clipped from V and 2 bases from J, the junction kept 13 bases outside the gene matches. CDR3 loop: CSVVLQGGMVTDTQYF. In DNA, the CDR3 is TGCAGCGTGGTTCTACAGGGGGGTATGGTCACAGATACGCAGTATTTT.

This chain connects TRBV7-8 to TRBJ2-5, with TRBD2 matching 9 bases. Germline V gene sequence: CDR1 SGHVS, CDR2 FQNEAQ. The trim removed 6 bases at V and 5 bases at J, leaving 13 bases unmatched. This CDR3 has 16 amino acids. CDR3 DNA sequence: TGTGCCAGCAGACCCAGGACTAGCGTCATTTTGGAGACCCAGTACTTC. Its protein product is CASRPRTSVILETQYF. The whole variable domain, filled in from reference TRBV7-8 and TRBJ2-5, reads GAGVSQSPRYKVAKRGQDVALRCDPISGHVSLFWYQQALGQGPEFLTYFQNEAQLDKSGLPSDRFFAERPEGSVSTLKIQRTQQEDSAVYLCASRPRTSVILETQYFGPGTRLLVL.

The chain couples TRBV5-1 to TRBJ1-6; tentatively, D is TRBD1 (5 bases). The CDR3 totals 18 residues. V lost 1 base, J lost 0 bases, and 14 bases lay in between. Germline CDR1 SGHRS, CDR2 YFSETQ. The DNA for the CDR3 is TGCGCCAGCAGCTTGCTATCCAGGGCGGGCTCCTATAATTCACCCCTCCACTTT. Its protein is CASSLLSRAGSYNSPLHF.

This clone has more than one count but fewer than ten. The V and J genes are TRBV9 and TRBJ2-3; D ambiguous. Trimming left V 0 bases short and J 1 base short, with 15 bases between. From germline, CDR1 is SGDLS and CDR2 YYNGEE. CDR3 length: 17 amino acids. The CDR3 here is CASSVGTAQVGTDTQYF. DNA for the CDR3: TGTGCCAGCAGCGTAGGGACGGCCCAGGTGGGCACAGATACGCAGTATTTT.

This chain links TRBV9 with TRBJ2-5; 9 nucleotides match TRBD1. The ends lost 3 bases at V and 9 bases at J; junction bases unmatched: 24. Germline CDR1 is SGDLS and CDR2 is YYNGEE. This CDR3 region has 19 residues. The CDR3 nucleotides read TGTGCCAGCAGCGCAACAGGGACAGGGCCTCGTATCCCTTCAGGGGCCCAGTACTTC. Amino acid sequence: CASSATGTGPRIPSGAQYF.

Here the CDR3 reads CASTTRRGNEQFF. DNA for the CDR3: TGTGCCAGCACCACACGCCGTGGGAATGAGCAGTTCTTC. The chain is built from TRBV6-6 and TRBJ2-1; D gene unclear. The CDR3 length is 13 residues. From germline, CDR1 is MNHNY and CDR2 SVGAGI (reference sequence). V was shortened by 7 bases and J by 7 bases, with 14 bases between the two germline ends.

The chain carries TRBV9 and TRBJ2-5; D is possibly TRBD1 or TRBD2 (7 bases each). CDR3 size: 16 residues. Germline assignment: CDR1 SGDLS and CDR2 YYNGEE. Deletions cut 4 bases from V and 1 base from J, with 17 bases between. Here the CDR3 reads CASSPRQGLSQETQYF. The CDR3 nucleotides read TGTGCCAGCAGCCCCCGACAGGGACTAAGCCAAGAGACCCAGTACTTC.

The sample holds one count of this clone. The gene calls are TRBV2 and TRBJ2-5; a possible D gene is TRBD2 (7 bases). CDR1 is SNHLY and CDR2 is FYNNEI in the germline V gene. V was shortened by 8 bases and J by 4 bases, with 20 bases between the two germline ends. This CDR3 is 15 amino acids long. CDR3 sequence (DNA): TGTGCCAGCCAGAATGGGCGGGGGCTAGGAGAGACCCAGTACTTC. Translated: CASQNGRGLGETQYF.

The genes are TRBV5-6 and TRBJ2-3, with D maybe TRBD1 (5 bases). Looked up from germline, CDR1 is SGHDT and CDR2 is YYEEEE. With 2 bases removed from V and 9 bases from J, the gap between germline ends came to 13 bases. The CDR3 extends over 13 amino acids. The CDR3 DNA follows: TGTGCCAGCAGCTTAACGACAGCCCACACGCAGTATTTT. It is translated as CASSLTTAHTQYF.

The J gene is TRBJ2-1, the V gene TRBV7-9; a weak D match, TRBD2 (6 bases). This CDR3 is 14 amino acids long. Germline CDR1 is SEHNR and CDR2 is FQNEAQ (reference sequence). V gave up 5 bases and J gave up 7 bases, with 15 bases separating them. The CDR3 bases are TGTGCCAGCAGCCGACCTTCTCTAGCGAATGAGCAGTTCTTC. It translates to CASSRPSLANEQFF. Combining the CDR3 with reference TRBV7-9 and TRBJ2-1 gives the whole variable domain DTGVSQNPRHKITKRGQNVTFRCDPISEHNRLYWYRQTLGQGPEFLTYFQNEAQLEKSRLLSDRFSAERPKGSFSTLEIQRTEQGDSAMYLCASSRPSLANEQFFGPGTRLTVL.

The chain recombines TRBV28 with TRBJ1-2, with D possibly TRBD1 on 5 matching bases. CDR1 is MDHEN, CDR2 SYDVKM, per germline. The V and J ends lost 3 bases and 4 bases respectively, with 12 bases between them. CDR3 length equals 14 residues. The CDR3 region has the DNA TGTGCCAGCAGTTTCCCGGGGGGAAGCTATGGCTACACCTTC. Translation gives CASSFPGGSYGYTF.

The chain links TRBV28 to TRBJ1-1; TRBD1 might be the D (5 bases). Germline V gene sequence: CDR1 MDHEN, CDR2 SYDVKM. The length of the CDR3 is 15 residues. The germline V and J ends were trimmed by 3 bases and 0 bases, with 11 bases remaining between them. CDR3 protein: CASSFFDSMNTEAFF. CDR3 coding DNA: TGTGCCAGCAGTTTTTTCGACAGCATGAACACTGAAGCTTTCTTT.

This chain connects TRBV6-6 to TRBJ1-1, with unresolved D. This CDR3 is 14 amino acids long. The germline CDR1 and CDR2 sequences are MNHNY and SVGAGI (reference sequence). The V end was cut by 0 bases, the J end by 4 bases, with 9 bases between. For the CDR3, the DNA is TGTGCCAGCAGTTACTCTTACGACGGCACTGAAGCTTTCTTT. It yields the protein CASSYSYDGTEAFF.

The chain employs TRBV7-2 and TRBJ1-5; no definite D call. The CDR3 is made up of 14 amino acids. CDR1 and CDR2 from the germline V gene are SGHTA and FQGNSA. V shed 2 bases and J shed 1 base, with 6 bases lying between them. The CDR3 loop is CASSLLNSNQPQHF. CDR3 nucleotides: TGTGCCAGCAGCTTATTAAACAGCAATCAGCCCCAGCATTTT.